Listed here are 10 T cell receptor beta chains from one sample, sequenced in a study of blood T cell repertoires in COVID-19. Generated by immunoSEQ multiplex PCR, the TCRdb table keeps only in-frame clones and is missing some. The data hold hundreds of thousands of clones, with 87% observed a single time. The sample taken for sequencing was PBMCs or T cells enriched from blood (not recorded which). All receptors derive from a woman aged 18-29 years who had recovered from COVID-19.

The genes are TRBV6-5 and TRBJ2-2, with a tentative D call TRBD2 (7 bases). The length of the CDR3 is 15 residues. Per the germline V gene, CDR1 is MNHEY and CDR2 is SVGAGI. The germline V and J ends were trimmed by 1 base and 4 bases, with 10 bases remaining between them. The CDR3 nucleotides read TGTGCCAGCAGTTACTGGGGGGGGGCCACCGGGGAGCTGTTTTTT. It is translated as CASSYWGGATGELFF.

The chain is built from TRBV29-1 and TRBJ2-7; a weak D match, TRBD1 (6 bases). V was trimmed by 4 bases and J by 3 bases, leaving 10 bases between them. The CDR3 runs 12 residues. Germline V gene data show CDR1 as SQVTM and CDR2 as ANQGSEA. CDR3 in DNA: TGCAGCGTTGTAGAACAGGGCTACGAGCAGTACTTC. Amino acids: CSVVEQGYEQYF.

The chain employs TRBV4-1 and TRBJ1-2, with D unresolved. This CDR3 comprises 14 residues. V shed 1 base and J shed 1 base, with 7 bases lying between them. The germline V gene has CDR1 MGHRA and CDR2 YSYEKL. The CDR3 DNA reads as TGCGCCAGCAGCCAAGTAACAAGTAACTATGGCTACACCTTC. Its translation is CASSQVTSNYGYTF.

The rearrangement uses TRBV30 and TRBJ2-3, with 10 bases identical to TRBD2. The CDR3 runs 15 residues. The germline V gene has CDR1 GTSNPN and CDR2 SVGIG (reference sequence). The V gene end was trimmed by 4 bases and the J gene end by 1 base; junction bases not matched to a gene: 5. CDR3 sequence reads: CAWNSLAGGTDTQYF. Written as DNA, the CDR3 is TGTGCCTGGAACAGTCTAGCGGGGGGCACAGATACGCAGTATTTT.

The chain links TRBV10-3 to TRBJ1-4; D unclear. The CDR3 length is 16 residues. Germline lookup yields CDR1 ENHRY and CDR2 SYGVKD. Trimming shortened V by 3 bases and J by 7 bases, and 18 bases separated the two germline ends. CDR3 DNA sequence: TGTGCCATCAGTGAAAACGCGGCGGGAGATGGTGAAAAACTGTTTTTT. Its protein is CAISENAAGDGEKLFF.

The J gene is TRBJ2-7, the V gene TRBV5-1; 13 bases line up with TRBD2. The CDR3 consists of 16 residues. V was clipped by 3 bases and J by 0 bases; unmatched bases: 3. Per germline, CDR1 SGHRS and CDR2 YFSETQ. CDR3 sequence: CASSSGTSGVSYEQYF. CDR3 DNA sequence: TGCGCCAGCAGCTCAGGGACTAGCGGGGTCTCCTACGAGCAGTACTTC.

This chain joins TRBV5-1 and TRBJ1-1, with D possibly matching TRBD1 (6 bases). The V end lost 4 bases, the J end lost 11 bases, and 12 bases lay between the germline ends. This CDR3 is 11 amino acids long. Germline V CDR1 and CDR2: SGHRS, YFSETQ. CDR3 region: CASSGGAQAFF. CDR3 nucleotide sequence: TGCGCCAGCAGCGGGGGGGCGCAGGCTTTCTTT.

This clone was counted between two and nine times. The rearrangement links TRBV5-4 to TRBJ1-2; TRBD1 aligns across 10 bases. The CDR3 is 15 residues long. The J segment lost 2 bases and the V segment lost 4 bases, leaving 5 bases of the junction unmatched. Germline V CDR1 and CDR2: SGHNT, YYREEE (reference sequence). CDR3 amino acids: CASSPGQGLNYGYTF. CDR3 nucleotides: TGTGCCAGCAGCCCGGGACAGGGGCTAAACTATGGCTACACCTTC.

The CDR3 loop is CASSLDRAGGANVLTF. The CDR3 DNA sequence: TGTGCCAGCAGCTTGGACAGGGCCGGTGGGGCCAACGTCCTGACTTTC. The chain couples TRBV5-8 to TRBJ2-6; D might be TRBD1 (6 bases). The CDR3 length is 16 residues. Germline values: CDR1 SGHTS, CDR2 YDEGEE. Deletions cut 0 bases from V and 3 bases from J, with 10 bases between.

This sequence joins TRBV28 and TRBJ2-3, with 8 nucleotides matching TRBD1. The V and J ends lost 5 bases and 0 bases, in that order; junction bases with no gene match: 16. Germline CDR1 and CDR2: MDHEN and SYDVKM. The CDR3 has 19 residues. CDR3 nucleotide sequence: TGTGCCAGCAGTCTACGTCGGGACAGGATTTTAACTAGCACAGATACGCAGTATTTT. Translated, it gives CASSLRRDRILTSTDTQYF.